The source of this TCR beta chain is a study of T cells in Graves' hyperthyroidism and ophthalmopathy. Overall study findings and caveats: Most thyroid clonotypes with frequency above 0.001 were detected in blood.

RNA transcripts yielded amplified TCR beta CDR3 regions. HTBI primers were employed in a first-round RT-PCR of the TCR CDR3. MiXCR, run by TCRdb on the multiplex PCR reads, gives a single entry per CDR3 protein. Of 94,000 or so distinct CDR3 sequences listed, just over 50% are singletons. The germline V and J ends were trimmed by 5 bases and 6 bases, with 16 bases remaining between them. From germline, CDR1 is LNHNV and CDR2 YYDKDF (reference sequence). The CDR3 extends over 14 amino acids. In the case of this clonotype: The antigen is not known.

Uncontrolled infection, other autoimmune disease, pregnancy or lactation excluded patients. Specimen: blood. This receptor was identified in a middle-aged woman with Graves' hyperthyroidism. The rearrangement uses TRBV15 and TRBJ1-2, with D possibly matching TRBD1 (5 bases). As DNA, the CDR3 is TGTGCCACCAGCCCCCGAGGGGCAGGGAATGGCTACACCTTC. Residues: CATSPRGAGNGYTF.